This section outlines one T cell receptor (beta chain) sequence together with its context. Antigen: not known. This table comes from immunoSEQ multiplex PCR, and its TCRdb copy is limited to in-frame clones, with some not included. Among under 130,000 clones, roughly nine tenths were seen once, and the ten largest hold 40% to 55%. The ends were cut back, 5 bases at V and 6 bases at J, with 16 bases in the middle. The germline CDR1 and CDR2 sequences are MNHNY and SVGAGI (reference sequence). This CDR3 comprises 15 residues. The sample belongs to a study of T cell responses to AZD1222 COVID-19 vaccine. Notes on the study in general: A mostly white British donor set with more females was recruited, and clonal diversity was possibly underestimated. Breadth and depth of Spike-specific TCRs rose after two AZD1222 doses. Seropositive AZD1222 recipients at baseline numbered only five or six. Spike as a whole was targeted by vaccine-associated CD4 TCRs, dominant at 160-218 and 743-854.

The sequence was obtained from an adult who received the AZD1222 COVID-19 vaccine. V usage is TRBV6-6 and J usage is TRBJ2-2; possibly TRBD1 or TRBD2 for D (5 bases each). The starting material was peripheral blood, obtained 28 days after the second AZD1222 dose. This CDR3 reads CASSPGTAWAGELFF. DNA of the CDR3: TGTGCCAGCAGTCCCGGGACCGCCTGGGCCGGGGAGCTGTTTTTT.